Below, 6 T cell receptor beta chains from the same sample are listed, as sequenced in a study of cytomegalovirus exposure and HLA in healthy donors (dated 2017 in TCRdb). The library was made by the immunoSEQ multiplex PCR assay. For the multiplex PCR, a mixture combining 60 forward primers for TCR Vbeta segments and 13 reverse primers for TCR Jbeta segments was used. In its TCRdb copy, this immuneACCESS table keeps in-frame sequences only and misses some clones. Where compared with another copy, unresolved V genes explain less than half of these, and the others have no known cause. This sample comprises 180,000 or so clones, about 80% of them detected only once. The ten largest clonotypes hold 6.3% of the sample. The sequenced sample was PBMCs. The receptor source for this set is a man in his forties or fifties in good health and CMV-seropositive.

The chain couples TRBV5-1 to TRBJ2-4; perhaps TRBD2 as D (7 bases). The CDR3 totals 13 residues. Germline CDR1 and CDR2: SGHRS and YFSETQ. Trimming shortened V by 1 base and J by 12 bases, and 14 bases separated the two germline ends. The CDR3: CASSLQGGGSQYF. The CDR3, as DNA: TGCGCCAGCAGCTTGCAGGGCGGGGGCAGTCAGTACTTC.

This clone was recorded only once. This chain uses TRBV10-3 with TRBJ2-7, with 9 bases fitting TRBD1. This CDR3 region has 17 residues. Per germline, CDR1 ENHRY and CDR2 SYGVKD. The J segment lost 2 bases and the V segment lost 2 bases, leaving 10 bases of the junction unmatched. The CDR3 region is CAISENLDRGYPYEQYF. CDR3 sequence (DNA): TGTGCCATCAGTGAGAATTTGGACAGGGGCTACCCCTACGAGCAGTACTTC.

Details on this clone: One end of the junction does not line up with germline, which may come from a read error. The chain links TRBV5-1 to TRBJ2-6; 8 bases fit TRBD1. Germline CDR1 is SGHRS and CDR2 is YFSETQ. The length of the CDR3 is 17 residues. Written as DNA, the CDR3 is TGCGCCAGCAGCCCCCCCGGACAGGGCTCTGGGGCCAACGGCCTGACTTTC. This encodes CASSPPGQGSGANGLTF.

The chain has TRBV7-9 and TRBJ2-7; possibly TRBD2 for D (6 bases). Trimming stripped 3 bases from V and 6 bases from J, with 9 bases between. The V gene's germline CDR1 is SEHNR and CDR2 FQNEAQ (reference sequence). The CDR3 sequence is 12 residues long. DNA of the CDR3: TGTGCCAGCAGCTTCGGAGGGACCGAGCAGTACTTC. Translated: CASSFGGTEQYF.

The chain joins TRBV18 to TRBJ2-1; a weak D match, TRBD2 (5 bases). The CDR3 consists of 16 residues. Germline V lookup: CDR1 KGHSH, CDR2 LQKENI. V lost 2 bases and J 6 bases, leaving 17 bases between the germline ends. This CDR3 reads CASSPGKGTRGNEQFF. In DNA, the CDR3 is TGTGCCAGCTCACCAGGAAAAGGTACCCGGGGCAATGAGCAGTTCTTC.

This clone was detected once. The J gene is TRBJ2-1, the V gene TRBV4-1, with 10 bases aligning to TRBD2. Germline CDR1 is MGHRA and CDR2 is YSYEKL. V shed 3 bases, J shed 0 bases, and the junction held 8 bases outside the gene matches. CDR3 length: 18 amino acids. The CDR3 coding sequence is TGCGCCAGCAGCCAGGCTAGCGGGGGCATTAGCTCCTACAATGAGCAGTTCTTC. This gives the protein CASSQASGGISSYNEQFF.